This is a list of T cell receptor beta chains from one sample in a study of T cells after yellow fever vaccination. TCRdb independently ran MiXCR on the 5' RACE reads; one entry per CDR3 protein. Among 240,000 or so distinct CDR3 sequences listed, around 7% were seen once. This material consisted of CD4+ T cells sorted from PBMCs, taken 15 days after the yellow fever booster vaccination. The receptors were gathered from a man aged 25-40 years who received the YFV17D yellow fever vaccine. Each CDR3 is given with its conserved first and last residue. D genes are given only for firm matches. The size of a clone is reported for some rows only, either as once, few or many, or as a class for expanded clones.

14 TRBJ2-7 TRBV3-1 - few TGTGCCAGCAGCCAAAACGGCGCTCCTAACGAGCAGTACTTC CASSQNGAPNEQYF
15 TRBJ2-2 TRBV28 TRBD2 - TGTGCCAGTGGAGGGGCGGGAGGAGCGAGGGGGGAGCTGTTTTTT CASGGAGGARGELFF
14 TRBJ2-7 TRBV5-1 TRBD1 many TGCGCCAGCAGCTTGTCCCAGGGGGTATACGAGCAGTACTTC CASSLSQGVYEQYF
13 TRBJ2-5 TRBV29-1 - many TGCAGCGTTGAACTACAGTTACAAGAGACCCAGTACTTC CSVELQLQETQYF
14 TRBJ2-7 TRBV7-6 TRBD1 - TGTGCCAGCAGCATCGGACAGGCTCCCCACGAGCAGTACTTC CASSIGQAPHEQYF
16 TRBJ2-2 TRBV24-1 TRBD2 few TGTGCCACCAGCCTCCGGGAGGCCCTGAACACCGGGGAGCTGTTTTTT CATSLREALNTGELFF
13 TRBJ2-7 TRBV12-3/TRBV12-4 - many TGTGCCAGCTGTGATTCGAGCGGTTACGAGCAGTACTTC CASCDSSGYEQYF
14 TRBJ2-7 TRBV20-1 - few TGCAGTGCTAACCTACCGGGCTGGGGAGGCGAGCAGTACTTC CSANLPGWGGEQYF
17 TRBJ2-7 TRBV4-3 - few TGCGCCAGCAGCCAAGATGCAGGGGCCATAGGAACCTACGAGCAGTACTTC CASSQDAGAIGTYEQYF
14 TRBJ2-4 TRBV5-1 - - TGCGCCAGCAGAGCGGACATCCATTGGAACATTCAGTACTTC CASRADIHWNIQYF
18 TRBJ2-1 TRBV6-2/TRBV6-3 - - TGTGCCAGCAGTTGGATTATGACTAGAGCGAGTTCCTACAATGAGCAGTTCTTC CASSWIMTRASSYNEQFF
15 TRBJ2-5 TRBV10-3 - - TGTGCCATCAGTAACGACAGGGACAGCGGGGAGACCCAGTACTTC CAISNDRDSGETQYF
15 TRBJ2-5 TRBV6-1 TRBD1 few TGTGCCAGCAGTCCAAACGACAGGGGGGAAGAGACCCAGTACTTC CASSPNDRGEETQYF
15 TRBJ2-5 TRBV5-1 - few TGCGCCAGCAGCTTGGAACCTGTAAACCAAGAGACCCAGTACTTC CASSLEPVNQETQYF
13 TRBJ2-3 TRBV7-2 - - TGTGCCAGCAGCTCCTTAAACACAGATACGCAGTATTTT CASSSLNTDTQYF
16 TRBJ1-6 TRBV6-2/TRBV6-3 - - TGTGCCAGCGGCTCCCTCAGGGTGGGGGGTAATTCACCCCTCCACTTT CASGSLRVGGNSPLHF
13 TRBJ1-2 TRBV19 TRBD1 - TGTGCCAGTTCGACAGGGTTGAACTATGGCTACACCTTC CASSTGLNYGYTF
14 TRBJ2-7 TRBV5-1 TRBD1 many TGCGCCAGCAGCACCGGGACAGGGGGCATTGAGCAGTACTTC CASSTGTGGIEQYF
12 TRBJ2-2 TRBV12-3/TRBV12-4 - many TGTGCCAGCAGCTTTGGCACCGGGGAGCTGTTTTTT CASSFGTGELFF
15 TRBJ1-5 TRBV20-1 TRBD1 - TGCAGTGCAACCCAGGGGACAGGAATAAATCAGCCCCAGCATTTT CSATQGTGINQPQHF
15 TRBJ2-7 TRBV5-1 - few TGCGCCAGCAGCCCCCGCCTGACCGGTACCTACGAGCAGTACTTC CASSPRLTGTYEQYF
12 TRBJ1-1 TRBV29-1 - many TGCAGCGTTTTGGCAGGGTTCACTGAAGCTTTCTTT CSVLAGFTEAFF
10 TRBJ2-3 TRBV29-1 - - TGCTGTGGAGTGACAGATACGCAGTATTTT CCGVTDTQYF
15 TRBJ2-5 TRBV5-1 - many TGCGCCAGCAGCTTGGGACCAGGCGCTGGGGAGACCCAGTACTTC CASSLGPGAGETQYF
12 TRBJ2-1 TRBV29-1 - many TGCAGCCCCCGGAACTCCTACAATGAGCAGTTCTTC CSPRNSYNEQFF
13 TRBJ1-1 TRBV6-5 - - TGTGCCAGCACCTTGGGATGGGGCGCTGAAGCTTTCTTT CASTLGWGAEAFF
14 TRBJ2-6 TRBV6-1 - many TGTGCCAGCACCCGAAGGTCTGGGGCCAACGTCCTGACTTTC CASTRRSGANVLTF
14 TRBJ1-1 TRBV5-4 TRBD1 few TGTGCCAGCAGACCCGACAGGGCGAACACTGAAGCTTTCTTT CASRPDRANTEAFF
14 TRBJ2-3 TRBV5-1 - - TGCGCCAGCAGCTTAGGGGGAGTCACAGATACGCTGTATTTT CASSLGGVTDTLYF
14 TRBJ2-5 TRBV20-1 TRBD2 - TGCAGTGCTAGTGCGGGCGGGGGTCAAGAGACCCAGTACTTC CSASAGGGQETQYF
14 TRBJ2-2 TRBV12-3/TRBV12-4 - - TGTGCCAGCAGGCTGGGGTCAGGTAGCGGGGAGCTGTTTTTT CASRLGSGSGELFF
14 TRBJ2-2 TRBV7-2 - many TGTGCCAGCCTCCCGTCATTGAACACCGGGGAGCTGTTTTTT CASLPSLNTGELFF
14 TRBJ2-5 TRBV20-1 TRBD2 few TGCAGTGCCCCCCGCCTAGCGGGAGAAGAGACCCAGTACTTC CSAPRLAGEETQYF
12 TRBJ1-1 TRBV7-2 - few TGTGCCAGCAGCCGGGCAGGGCCTGAAGCTTTCTTT CASSRAGPEAFF
13 TRBJ2-2 TRBV5-1 - many TGCGCCAGCAGCGAGAAGCGCACCGGGGAGCTGTTTTTT CASSEKRTGELFF
13 TRBJ1-1 TRBV5-1 - - TGCGCCAGCAGCTTGGACGGAGCTACTGAAGCTTTCTTT CASSLDGATEAFF
13 TRBJ2-5 TRBV29-1 - many TGCAGCGTTGGTTGGCAGGGCCAAGAGACCCAGTACTTC CSVGWQGQETQYF
14 TRBJ2-7 TRBV5-1 - - TGCGCCAGCAGCTTGCTAAGCGGTTGGGCCGAGCAGTACTTC CASSLLSGWAEQYF
18 TRBJ2-1 TRBV11-1 TRBD2 - TGTGCCAGCAGCTTACCGCCCCGGCTAGCGGGAGGGCGCAATGAGCAGTTCTTC CASSLPPRLAGGRNEQFF
15 TRBJ2-7 TRBV5-1 TRBD2 - TGCGCCAGCAGCACTAGCGGGAGGGATTCCTACGAGCAGTACTTC CASSTSGRDSYEQYF
12 TRBJ2-7 TRBV10-3 - few TGTGCCATGGCTCGGCTCGAGGACGAGCAGTACTTC CAMARLEDEQYF
14 TRBJ2-7 TRBV7-2 - few TGTGCCAGCAGCCCGCTCGGACATTCCTACGAGCAGTACTTC CASSPLGHSYEQYF